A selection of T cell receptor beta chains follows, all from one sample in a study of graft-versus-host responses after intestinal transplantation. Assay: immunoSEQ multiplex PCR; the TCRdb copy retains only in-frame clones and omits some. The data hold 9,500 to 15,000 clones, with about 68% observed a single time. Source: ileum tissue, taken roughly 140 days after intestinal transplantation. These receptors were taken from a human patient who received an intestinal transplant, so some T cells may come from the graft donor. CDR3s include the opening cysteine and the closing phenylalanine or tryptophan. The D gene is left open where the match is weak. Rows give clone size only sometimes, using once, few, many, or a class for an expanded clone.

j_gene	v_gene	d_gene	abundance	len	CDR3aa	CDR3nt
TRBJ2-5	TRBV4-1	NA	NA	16	CASSQRRDTHQETQYF	TGCGCCAGCAGCCAACGCCGGGACACCCATCAAGAGACCCAGTACTTC
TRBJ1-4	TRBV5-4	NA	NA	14	CASSPGMSNEKLFF	TGTGCCAGCAGCCCGGGGATGTCGAATGAAAAACTGTTTTTT
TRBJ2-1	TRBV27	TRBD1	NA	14	CASRTGGRMGEQFF	TGTGCCAGCAGGACAGGGGGCAGGATGGGTGAGCAGTTCTTC
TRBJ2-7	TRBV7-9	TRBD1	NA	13	CARSSRGRLEQYF	TGTGCCCGCTCATCCAGGGGGCGCCTAGAGCAGTACTTC
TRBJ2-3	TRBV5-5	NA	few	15	CASSQGLGLGDTQYF	TGTGCCAGCAGCCAAGGGCTGGGGCTTGGGGATACGCAGTATTTT
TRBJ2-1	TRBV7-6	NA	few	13	CASSLAGGREQFF	TGTGCCAGCAGCTTAGCAGGAGGCAGGGAGCAGTTCTTC
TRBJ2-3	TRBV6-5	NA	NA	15	CASSYRDMNTDTQYF	TGTGCCAGCAGTTACCGGGACATGAACACAGATACGCAGTATTTT
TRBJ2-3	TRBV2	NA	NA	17	CASSEGFVPWGTDTQYF	TGTGCCAGCAGTGAGGGCTTTGTCCCTTGGGGCACAGATACGCAGTATTTT
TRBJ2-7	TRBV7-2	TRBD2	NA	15	CASSPSGRAWYEQYF	TGTGCCAGCAGCCCTAGCGGGAGGGCCTGGTACGAGCAGTACTTC
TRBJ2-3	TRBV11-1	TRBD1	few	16	CASSPWTGQATDTQYF	TGTGCCAGCAGCCCGTGGACAGGCCAGGCCACAGATACGCAGTATTTT
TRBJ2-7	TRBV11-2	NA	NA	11	CASSQGGEQYF	TGTGCCAGCAGCCAAGGAGGCGAGCAGTACTTC
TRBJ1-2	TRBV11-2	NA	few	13	CASSLVAGYGYTF	TGTGCCAGCAGCTTAGTTGCAGGGTATGGCTACACCTTC
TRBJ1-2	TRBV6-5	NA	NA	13	CASSPRGQYGYTF	TGTGCCAGCAGTCCCCGCGGGCAGTATGGCTACACCTTC
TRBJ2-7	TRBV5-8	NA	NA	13	CASRGPLNYEQYF	TGTGCCAGCAGGGGCCCCTTAAACTACGAGCAGTACTTC
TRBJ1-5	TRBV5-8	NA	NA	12	CASSLERTTQHF	TGTGCCAGCAGCTTGGAACGGACAACCCAGCATTTT
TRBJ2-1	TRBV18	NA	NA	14	CASSPGPGEREQFF	TGTGCCAGCTCACCCGGTCCGGGAGAGCGTGAGCAGTTCTTC
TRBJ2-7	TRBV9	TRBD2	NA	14	CASSVAPGGNEQYF	TGTGCCAGCAGCGTAGCTCCGGGGGGGAACGAGCAGTACTTC
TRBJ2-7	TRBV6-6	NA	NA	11	CASTLGGEQYF	TGTGCCAGCACCCTGGGGGGCGAGCAGTACTTC
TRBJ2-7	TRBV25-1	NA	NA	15	CASSVTGGDSYEQYF	TGTGCCAGCAGTGTAACAGGGGGGGACTCCTACGAGCAGTACTTC
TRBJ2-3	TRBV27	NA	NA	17	CASSPAGLRRGTDTQYF	TGTGCCAGCAGCCCCGCGGGCCTCCGGAGGGGCACAGATACGCAGTATTTT
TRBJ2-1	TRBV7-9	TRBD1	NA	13	CASSLGTGNEQFF	TGTGCCAGCAGCTTGGGGACAGGGAATGAGCAGTTCTTC
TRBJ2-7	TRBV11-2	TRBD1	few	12	CASSVTGLEQYF	TGTGCCAGCAGCGTGACAGGGCTCGAGCAGTACTTC
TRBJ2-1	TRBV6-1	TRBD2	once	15	CASSGLAGGHNEQFF	TGTGCCAGCAGTGGACTAGCGGGGGGCCACAATGAGCAGTTCTTC
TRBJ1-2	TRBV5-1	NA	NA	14	CASSPQFPGDGYTF	TGCGCCAGCAGCCCCCAATTTCCGGGGGATGGCTACACCTTC
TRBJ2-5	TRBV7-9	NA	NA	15	CASSLGGTAQETQYF	TGTGCCAGCAGCTTAGGCGGGACGGCTCAAGAGACCCAGTACTTC
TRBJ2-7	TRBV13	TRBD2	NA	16	CASSLGERGSSYEQYF	TGTGCCAGCAGCTTAGGGGAGCGGGGTAGCTCCTACGAGCAGTACTTC
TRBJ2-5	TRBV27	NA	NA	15	CASSPKRGSGETQYF	TGTGCCAGCAGTCCGAAAAGGGGTTCCGGGGAGACCCAGTACTTC
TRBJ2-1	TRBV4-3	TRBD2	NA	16	CASSQVGLAGGTEQFF	TGCGCCAGCAGCCAAGTGGGACTAGCGGGAGGGACTGAGCAGTTCTTC
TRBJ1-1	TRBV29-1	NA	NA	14	CSVGPRQANTEAFF	TGCAGCGTTGGCCCTCGACAGGCGAACACTGAAGCTTTCTTT
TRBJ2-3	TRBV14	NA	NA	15	CASSQRTPSTDTQYF	TGTGCCAGCAGCCAACGGACACCAAGCACAGATACGCAGTATTTT
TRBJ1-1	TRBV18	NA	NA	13	CASSPAWETEAFF	TGTGCCAGCTCACCCGCCTGGGAGACTGAAGCTTTCTTT
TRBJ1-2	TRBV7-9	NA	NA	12	CASSLRLTGYTF	TGTGCCAGCAGCTTAAGACTCACTGGCTACACCTTC
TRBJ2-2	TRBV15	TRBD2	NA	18	CATSRDLASGSVTGELFF	TGTGCCACCAGCAGAGATCTGGCTAGCGGGAGTGTCACCGGGGAGCTGTTTTTT
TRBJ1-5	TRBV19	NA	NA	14	CAGSYVGSGQPQHF	TGTGCCGGCTCCTACGTTGGGAGTGGTCAGCCCCAGCATTTT
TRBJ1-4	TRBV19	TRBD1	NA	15	CASSVRDSQNEKLFF	TGTGCCAGTAGTGTCCGGGACAGCCAAAATGAAAAACTGTTTTTT
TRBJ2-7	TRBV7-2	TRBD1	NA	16	CASSLGDRGQLYEQYF	TGTGCCAGCAGCTTAGGGGACAGGGGACAACTATACGAGCAGTACTTC
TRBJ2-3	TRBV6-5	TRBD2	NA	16	CASSSNLAASTDTQYF	TGTGCCAGCAGTTCCAACCTAGCGGCTAGCACAGATACGCAGTATTTT
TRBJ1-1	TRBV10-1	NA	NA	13	CASSGQACTEAFF	TGCGCCAGCAGTGGACAGGCATGCACTGAAGCTTTCTTT
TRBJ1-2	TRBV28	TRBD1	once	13	CASSPGQGYGYTF	TGTGCCAGCAGCCCCGGACAGGGGTATGGCTACACCTTC
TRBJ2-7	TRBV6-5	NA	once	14	CASSPPGPPYEQYF	TGTGCCAGCAGTCCCCCAGGGCCCCCCTACGAGCAGTACTTC